The rows below give T cell receptor beta chains drawn from one sample of a study of cytomegalovirus exposure and HLA in healthy donors. The method was immunoSEQ multiplex PCR; TCRdb's version includes in-frame clones alone and lacks a portion of them. The sample records about 150,000 clones, roughly 79% being singletons. The sample consisted of PBMCs. The receptors shown here come from a woman in her forties in good health and CMV-seropositive. The CDR3 runs from the conserved cysteine through the conserved F or W. The order of the fields is D gene, V gene, J gene, clone size, CDR3 protein, CDR3 DNA. A D gene is named only where the DNA matches it firmly. Size values are once, few and many counts, or a class for expanded clones, and some rows have none.

D gene: TRBD2; V gene: TRBV19; J gene: TRBJ2-6; clone size: once; CDR3 protein: CASSSRTSGGPSGANVLTF; CDR3 DNA: TGTGCCAGTAGTTCCCGGACTAGCGGGGGCCCCTCTGGGGCCAACGTCCTGACTTTC
D gene: TRBD2; V gene: TRBV5-4; J gene: TRBJ2-3; clone size: once; CDR3 protein: CASSLESGGADTQYF; CDR3 DNA: TGTGCCAGCAGCTTGGAGTCCGGGGGGGCAGATACGCAGTATTTT
D gene: TRBD1; V gene: TRBV5-6; J gene: TRBJ1-2; clone size: NA; CDR3 protein: CASSLRTGYGYTF; CDR3 DNA: TGTGCCAGCAGCTTAAGGACAGGCTACGGCTACACCTTC
D gene: TRBD1; V gene: TRBV6-5; J gene: TRBJ1-2; clone size: few; CDR3 protein: CASSYLGGYYGYTF; CDR3 DNA: TGTGCCAGCAGTTACTTAGGGGGCTACTATGGCTACACCTTC
D gene: NA; V gene: TRBV6-5; J gene: TRBJ1-1; clone size: NA; CDR3 protein: CASSKQGSTEAFF; CDR3 DNA: TGTGCCAGCAGTAAACAGGGATCGACTGAAGCTTTCTTT
D gene: TRBD1; V gene: TRBV30; J gene: TRBJ2-3; clone size: NA; CDR3 protein: CAWSVQGRIDTQYF; CDR3 DNA: TGTGCCTGGAGTGTACAGGGGCGGATAGATACGCAGTATTTT
D gene: TRBD1; V gene: TRBV30; J gene: TRBJ1-2; clone size: NA; CDR3 protein: CAWSVGGQGANYGYTF; CDR3 DNA: TGTGCCTGGAGTGTAGGCGGACAGGGGGCAAACTATGGCTACACCTTC
D gene: TRBD1; V gene: TRBV6-1; J gene: TRBJ2-7; clone size: NA; CDR3 protein: CASRRTGVYEQYF; CDR3 DNA: TGTGCCAGCAGGAGGACAGGGGTGTACGAGCAGTACTTC
D gene: NA; V gene: TRBV28; J gene: TRBJ1-1; clone size: once; CDR3 protein: CASSIQTLRGTEAFF; CDR3 DNA: TGTGCCAGCAGTATACAGACCCTACGGGGCACTGAAGCTTTCTTT
D gene: NA; V gene: TRBV7-9; J gene: TRBJ1-5; clone size: once; CDR3 protein: CASSAGAEPQHF; CDR3 DNA: TGTGCCAGCAGCGCAGGTGCTGAGCCCCAGCATTTT
D gene: NA; V gene: TRBV19; J gene: TRBJ1-1; clone size: few; CDR3 protein: CASSSSPTQKAFF; CDR3 DNA: TGTGCCAGTAGTTCCTCCCCGACACAGAAGGCTTTCTTT
D gene: TRBD1; V gene: TRBV5-8; J gene: TRBJ1-5; clone size: NA; CDR3 protein: CASSLYSGGDNQPQHF; CDR3 DNA: TGTGCCAGCAGCTTGTATTCAGGGGGCGACAATCAGCCCCAGCATTTT
D gene: NA; V gene: TRBV7-2; J gene: TRBJ1-5; clone size: NA; CDR3 protein: CASSPGGNSNQPQHF; CDR3 DNA: TGTGCCAGCAGTCCGGGGGGGAATAGCAATCAGCCCCAGCATTTT
D gene: NA; V gene: TRBV4-2; J gene: TRBJ1-2; clone size: NA; CDR3 protein: CASSQAGHFYGYTF; CDR3 DNA: TGTGCCAGCAGCCAAGCGGGACATTTCTATGGCTACACCTTC
D gene: NA; V gene: TRBV28; J gene: TRBJ1-5; clone size: NA; CDR3 protein: CASLTSRFGGGNQPQHF; CDR3 DNA: TGTGCCAGCCTAACATCCAGGTTCGGGGGAGGCAATCAGCCCCAGCATTTT
D gene: NA; V gene: TRBV5-1; J gene: TRBJ2-7; clone size: NA; CDR3 protein: CASSLAPGAYEQYF; CDR3 DNA: TGCGCCAGCAGCTTGGCCCCGGGGGCCTACGAGCAGTACTTC
D gene: NA; V gene: TRBV7-6; J gene: TRBJ1-2; clone size: NA; CDR3 protein: CASSLAGDTYYGYTF; CDR3 DNA: TGTGCCAGCAGCTTAGCGGGGGACACCTACTATGGCTACACCTTC
D gene: NA; V gene: TRBV19; J gene: TRBJ2-7; clone size: NA; CDR3 protein: CASSSFRQFGSYEQYF; CDR3 DNA: TGTGCCAGTAGTAGTTTCAGACAGTTCGGGTCCTACGAGCAGTACTTC
D gene: NA; V gene: TRBV28; J gene: TRBJ1-2; clone size: NA; CDR3 protein: CASTTTRNYGYTF; CDR3 DNA: TGTGCCAGCACCACAACGAGGAACTATGGCTACACCTTC
D gene: TRBD2; V gene: TRBV7-6; J gene: TRBJ2-5; clone size: NA; CDR3 protein: CASSYGLGETQYF; CDR3 DNA: TGTGCCAGCAGCTATGGACTAGGGGAGACCCAGTACTTC
D gene: TRBD1; V gene: TRBV10-2; J gene: TRBJ2-7; clone size: NA; CDR3 protein: CASSESGTGYEQYF; CDR3 DNA: TGCGCCAGCAGTGAGTCGGGGACAGGCTACGAGCAGTACTTC
D gene: NA; V gene: TRBV5-1; J gene: TRBJ2-7; clone size: NA; CDR3 protein: CASSLGGTAYCEQYF; CDR3 DNA: TGCGCCAGCAGCTTGGGCGGGACAGCTTACTGCGAGCAGTACTTC